This is a list of T cell receptor beta chains from one sample in a study of cytomegalovirus exposure and HLA in healthy donors. Here immunoSEQ multiplex PCR was the method, and the copy in TCRdb shows in-frame clones only, minus some. The profile covers approximately 180,000 clones, with around 75% appearing a single time and about 2% taken by the ten largest. Sequences were obtained from PBMCs. These receptors were collected from a woman in her 30s in good health and CMV-seronegative. Each CDR3 is given without its conserved first and last residue. Clone size, where shown, is once, few, many, or a class for clones that have expanded.

v_call clone_size cdr3_aa
TRBV7-3 once ASSVQYPDTQY
TRBV7-9 once ASSSPWTDEQY
TRBV30 NA AWMDRVNTGELF
TRBV18 NA ASSPDRQRNEKLF
TRBV4-3 NA ASTSGKFAGELF
TRBV5-1 NA ASSSTTSGNTGELF
TRBV14 few ASSKTVGEVNEQF
TRBV5-1 NA ASSLLSPATSGSTDTQY
TRBV5-5 NA ASRTGDYQPQH
TRBV7-6 few ASSLAAFTTEAF
TRBV5-1 NA ASSRGTANTGELF
TRBV4-1 NA ASSRGLAGGWGSNEQF
TRBV11-2 NA ASQIGLADNEQF
TRBV9 few ASSGGLLQVWNEQF
TRBV7-2 NA ASSLELAVYEQY
TRBV9 few ASSPGTHYEQY
TRBV6-1 NA ASSEAKAGNYGYT
TRBV7-2 NA ASRRQPGLADTDTQY
TRBV2 NA ASRGLAGGAGANVLT
TRBV30 NA ASHRGYGYT
TRBV7-3 few ASSLGVRQVETQY
TRBV11-2 once ASSLVGTGRPYGYT
TRBV5-4 NA ASSFVIGRHAPYEQY
TRBV7-3 NA ASSLRALAGGTTDTQY
TRBV7-3 NA ASSFIQDSGANVLT
TRBV7-6 NA ASSTTSGTISGNTIY
TRBV7-9 NA ASSPLYDGGYNEQF
TRBV5-6 NA AGSQGQGYDEQY
TRBV6-6 NA ASSGDRGRGTGELF
TRBV19 NA ASSQAVAQH
TRBV10-1 few ASSTGAQETQY
TRBV7-2 NA ASSLVRAGGNQPQH
TRBV2 NA ASSEGLPEAF
TRBV4-1 NA ASGGAGRQETQY
TRBV12-5 NA ASGLEPSGTGNKPVGKLF
TRBV4-2 few ASSQEQAPNTGELF
TRBV7-9 NA ASSFPAGQDYEQY
TRBV7-2 NA ASSVAGGGGTQY
TRBV18 NA ASNRDGLGHANTEAF